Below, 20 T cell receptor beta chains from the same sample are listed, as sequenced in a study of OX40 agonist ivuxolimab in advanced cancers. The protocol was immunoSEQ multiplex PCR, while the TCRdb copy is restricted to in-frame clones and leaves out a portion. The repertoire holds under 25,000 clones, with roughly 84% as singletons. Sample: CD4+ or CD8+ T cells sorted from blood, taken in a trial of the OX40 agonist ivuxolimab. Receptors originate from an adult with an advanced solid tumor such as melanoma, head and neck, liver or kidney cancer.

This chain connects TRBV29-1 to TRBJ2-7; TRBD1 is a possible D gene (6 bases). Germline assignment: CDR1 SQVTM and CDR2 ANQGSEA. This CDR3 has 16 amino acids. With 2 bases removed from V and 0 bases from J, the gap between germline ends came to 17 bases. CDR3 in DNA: TGCAGCGTTGAAACTACGGACAGTTTCGTCTCCTACGAGCAGTACTTC. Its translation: CSVETTDSFVSYEQYF.

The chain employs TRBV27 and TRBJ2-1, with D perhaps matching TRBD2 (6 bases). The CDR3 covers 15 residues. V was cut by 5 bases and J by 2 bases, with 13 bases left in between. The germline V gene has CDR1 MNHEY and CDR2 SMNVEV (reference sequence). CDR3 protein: CASSLGTATYNEQFF. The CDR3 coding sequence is TGTGCCAGCAGTCTTGGGACTGCTACCTACAATGAGCAGTTCTTC.

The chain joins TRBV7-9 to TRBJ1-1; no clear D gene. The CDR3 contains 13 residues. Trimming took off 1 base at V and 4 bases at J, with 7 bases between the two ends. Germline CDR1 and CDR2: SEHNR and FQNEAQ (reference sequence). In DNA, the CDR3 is TGTGCCAGCAGCTTAGGTTTGGTCACTGAAGCTTTCTTT. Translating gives CASSLGLVTEAFF. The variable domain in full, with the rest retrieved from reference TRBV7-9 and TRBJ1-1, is DTGVSQNPRHKITKRGQNVTFRCDPISEHNRLYWYRQTLGQGPEFLTYFQNEAQLEKSRLLSDRFSAERPKGSFSTLEIQRTEQGDSAMYLCASSLGLVTEAFFGQGTRLTVV.

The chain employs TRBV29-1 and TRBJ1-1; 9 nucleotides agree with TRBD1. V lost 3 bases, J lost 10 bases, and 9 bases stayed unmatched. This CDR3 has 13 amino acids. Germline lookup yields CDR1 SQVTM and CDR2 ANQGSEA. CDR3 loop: CSVEGDRGITAFF. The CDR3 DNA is TGCAGCGTTGAGGGCGACAGGGGGATTACAGCTTTCTTT.

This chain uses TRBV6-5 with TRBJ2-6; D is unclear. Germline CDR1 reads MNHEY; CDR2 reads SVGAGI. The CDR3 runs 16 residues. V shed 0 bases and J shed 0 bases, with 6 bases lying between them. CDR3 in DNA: TGTGCCAGCAGTTACTCGTCGGGCTCTGGGGCCAACGTCCTGACTTTC. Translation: CASSYSSGSGANVLTF.

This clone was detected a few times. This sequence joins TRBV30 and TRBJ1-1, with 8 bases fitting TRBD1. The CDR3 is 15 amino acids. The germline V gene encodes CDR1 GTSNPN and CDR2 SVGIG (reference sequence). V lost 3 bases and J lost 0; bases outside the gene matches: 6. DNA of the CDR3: TGTGCCTGGAGCTTTTGGACAGGGTTGAACACTGAAGCTTTCTTT. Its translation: CAWSFWTGLNTEAFF.

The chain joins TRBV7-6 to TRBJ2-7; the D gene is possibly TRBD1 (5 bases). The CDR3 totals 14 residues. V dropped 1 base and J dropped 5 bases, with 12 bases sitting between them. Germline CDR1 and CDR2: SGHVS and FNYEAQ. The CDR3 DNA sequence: TGTGCCAGCAGCTTAGGCAGGGCCAACCACGAGCAGTACTTC. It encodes CASSLGRANHEQYF.

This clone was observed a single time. This CDR3 is CASTTGQGASYEQYF. For the CDR3, the DNA is TGTGCCAGTACCACCGGACAGGGGGCTTCCTACGAGCAGTACTTC. The chain couples TRBV19 to TRBJ2-7, with 11 positions matching TRBD1. This CDR3 has 15 amino acids. V dropped 7 bases and J dropped 1; count of bases not matched to a gene: 6. Germline V gene data show CDR1 as LNHDA and CDR2 as SQIVND (reference sequence).

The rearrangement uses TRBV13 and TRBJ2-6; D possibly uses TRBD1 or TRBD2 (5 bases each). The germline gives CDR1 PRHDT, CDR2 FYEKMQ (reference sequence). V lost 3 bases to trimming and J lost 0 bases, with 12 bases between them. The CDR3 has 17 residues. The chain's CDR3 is CASSFGGPPSGANVLTF. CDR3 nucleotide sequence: TGTGCCAGCAGCTTTGGGGGACCCCCCTCTGGGGCCAACGTCCTGACTTTC. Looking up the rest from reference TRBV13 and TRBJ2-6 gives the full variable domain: AAGVIQSPRHLIKEKRETATLKCYPIPRHDTVYWYQQGPGQDPQFLISFYEKMQSDKGSIPDRFSAQQFSDYHSELNMSSLELGDSALYFCASSFGGPPSGANVLTFGAGSRLTVL.

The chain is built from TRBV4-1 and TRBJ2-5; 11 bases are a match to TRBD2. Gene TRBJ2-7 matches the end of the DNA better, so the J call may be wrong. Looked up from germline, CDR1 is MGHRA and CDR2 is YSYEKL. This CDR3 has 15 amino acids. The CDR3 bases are TGCGCCAGCAGCCAAGTGACTAGCGGGACCTACGAGCAGTACTTC. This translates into CASSQVTSGTYEQYF.

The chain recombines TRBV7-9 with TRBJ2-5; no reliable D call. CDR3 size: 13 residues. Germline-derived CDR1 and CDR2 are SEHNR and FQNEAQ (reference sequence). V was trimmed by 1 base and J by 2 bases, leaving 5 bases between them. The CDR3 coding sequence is TGTGCCAGCAGCTTAGGCTTACAAGAGACCCAGTACTTC. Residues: CASSLGLQETQYF. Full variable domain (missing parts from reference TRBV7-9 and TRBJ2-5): DTGVSQNPRHKITKRGQNVTFRCDPISEHNRLYWYRQTLGQGPEFLTYFQNEAQLEKSRLLSDRFSAERPKGSFSTLEIQRTEQGDSAMYLCASSLGLQETQYFGPGTRLLVL.

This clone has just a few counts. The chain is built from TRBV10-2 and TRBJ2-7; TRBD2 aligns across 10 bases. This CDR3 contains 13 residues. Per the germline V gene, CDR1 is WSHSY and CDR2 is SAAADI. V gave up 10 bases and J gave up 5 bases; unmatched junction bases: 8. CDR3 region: CATSGSRINEQYF. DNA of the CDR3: TGCGCCACTAGCGGGAGTCGCATAAACGAGCAGTACTTC.

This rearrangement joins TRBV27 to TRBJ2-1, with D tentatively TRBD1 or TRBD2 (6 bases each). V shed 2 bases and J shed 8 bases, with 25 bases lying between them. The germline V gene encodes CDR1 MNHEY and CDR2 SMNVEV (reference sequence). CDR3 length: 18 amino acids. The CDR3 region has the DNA TGTGCCAGCAGTTTAATAAGAAGGGGGAGGCAAGGTGTGTATGAGCAGTTCTTC. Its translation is CASSLIRRGRQGVYEQFF.

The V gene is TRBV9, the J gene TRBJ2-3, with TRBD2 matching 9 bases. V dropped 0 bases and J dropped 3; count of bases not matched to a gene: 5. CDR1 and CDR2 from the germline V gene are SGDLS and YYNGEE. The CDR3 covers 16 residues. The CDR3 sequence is CASSVEGGRATDTQYF. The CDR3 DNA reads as TGTGCCAGCAGCGTAGAGGGCGGGAGGGCGACAGATACGCAGTATTTT.

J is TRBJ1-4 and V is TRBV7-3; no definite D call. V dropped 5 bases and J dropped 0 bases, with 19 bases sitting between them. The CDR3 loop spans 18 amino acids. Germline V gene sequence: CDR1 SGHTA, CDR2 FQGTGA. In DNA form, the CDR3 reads TGTGCCAGCAGCGACAATAGTTTCCACCTTTCAACTAATGAAAAACTGTTTTTT. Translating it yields CASSDNSFHLSTNEKLFF.

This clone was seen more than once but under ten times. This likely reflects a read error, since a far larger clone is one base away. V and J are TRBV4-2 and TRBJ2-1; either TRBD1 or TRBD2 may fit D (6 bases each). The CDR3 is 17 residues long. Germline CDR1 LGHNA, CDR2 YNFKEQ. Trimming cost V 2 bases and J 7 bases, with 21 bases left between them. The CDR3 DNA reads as TGTGCCAGCAGCCAACTACCTGGGGGGACATTTGGTAATGAGCAGTTCTTC. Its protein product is CASSQLPGGTFGNEQFF.

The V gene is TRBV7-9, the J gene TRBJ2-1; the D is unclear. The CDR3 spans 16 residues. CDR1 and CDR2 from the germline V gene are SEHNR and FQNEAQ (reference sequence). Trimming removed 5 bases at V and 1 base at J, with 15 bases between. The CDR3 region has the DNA TGTGCCAGCAGCCACCAAGGAGTCGGATCCTACAATGAGCAGTTCTTC. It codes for CASSHQGVGSYNEQFF.

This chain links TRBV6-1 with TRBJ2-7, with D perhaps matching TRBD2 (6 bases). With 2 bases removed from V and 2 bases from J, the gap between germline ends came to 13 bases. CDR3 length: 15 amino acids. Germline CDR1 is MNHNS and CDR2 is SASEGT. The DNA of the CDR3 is TGTGCCAGCAGTGAAACGGGACTCACGGCCTACGAGCAGTACTTC. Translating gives CASSETGLTAYEQYF.

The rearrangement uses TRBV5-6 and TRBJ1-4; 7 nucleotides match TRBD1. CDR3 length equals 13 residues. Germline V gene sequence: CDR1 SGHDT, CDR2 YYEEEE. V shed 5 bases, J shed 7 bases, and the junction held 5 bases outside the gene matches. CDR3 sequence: CASSQGVVEKLFF. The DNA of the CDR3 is TGTGCCAGCAGTCAGGGGGTCGTTGAAAAACTGTTTTTT.

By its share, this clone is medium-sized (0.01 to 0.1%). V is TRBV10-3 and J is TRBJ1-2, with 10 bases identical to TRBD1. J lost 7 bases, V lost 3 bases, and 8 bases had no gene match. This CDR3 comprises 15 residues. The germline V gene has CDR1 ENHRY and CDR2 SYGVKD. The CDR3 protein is CAISDPGQGFGGYTF. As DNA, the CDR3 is TGTGCCATCAGTGACCCGGGACAGGGGTTCGGTGGCTACACCTTC.